The following is a TCR beta chain sequence with its context. Its antigen is unknown. These data come from a study of blood T cells in healthy people across ages. Study-wide results and limits: The diversity estimates, figures obtained from one million T cells, were considered underestimates.

V shed 2 bases, J shed 4 bases, and the junction held 5 bases outside the gene matches. Germline values: CDR1 MGHRA, CDR2 YSYEKL. CDR3 length equals 15 residues. The second PCR ran about 6 to 12 cycles with a sample-barcoded 5' primer and J-beta primers. Every cDNA molecule carried a tag from a template-switch adaptor bearing 12 random nucleotides. MiXCR was run by TCRdb on the 5' RACE reads, yielding one entry per CDR3 protein. The table includes about 1.4 million distinct CDR3 sequences, around 59% detected once. The sequenced sample consisted of blood. This TCR was recovered from a man between 18 and 29 years old in good health. The chain links TRBV4-1 to TRBJ2-1; 7 bases line up with TRBD2. The CDR3 DNA reads as TGCGCCAGCAGCCAACCGGGACTACAATACAATGAGCAGTTCTTC. It yields the protein CASSQPGLQYNEQFF.